This T cell receptor beta chain appears in the sequencing data of a study of OX40 agonist ivuxolimab in advanced cancers. Assay: immunoSEQ multiplex PCR; the TCRdb copy retains only in-frame clones and omits some. This table has approximately 70,000 clones, roughly 90% appearing once. This CDR3 region has 13 residues. Germline CDR1 and CDR2: MNHNS and SASEGT. Trimming cost V 5 bases and J 10 bases, with 15 bases left between them. The input for sequencing was CD4+ or CD8+ T cells sorted from blood, taken in a trial of the OX40 agonist ivuxolimab. This sequence was found in an adult with an advanced solid tumor such as melanoma, head and neck, liver or kidney cancer. The chain combines TRBV6-1 with TRBJ2-4, with D maybe TRBD2 (5 bases). The CDR3 region is CASSFPPGNIQYF. DNA for the CDR3: TGTGCCAGCAGTTTCCCCCCCGGGAATATTCAGTACTTC.